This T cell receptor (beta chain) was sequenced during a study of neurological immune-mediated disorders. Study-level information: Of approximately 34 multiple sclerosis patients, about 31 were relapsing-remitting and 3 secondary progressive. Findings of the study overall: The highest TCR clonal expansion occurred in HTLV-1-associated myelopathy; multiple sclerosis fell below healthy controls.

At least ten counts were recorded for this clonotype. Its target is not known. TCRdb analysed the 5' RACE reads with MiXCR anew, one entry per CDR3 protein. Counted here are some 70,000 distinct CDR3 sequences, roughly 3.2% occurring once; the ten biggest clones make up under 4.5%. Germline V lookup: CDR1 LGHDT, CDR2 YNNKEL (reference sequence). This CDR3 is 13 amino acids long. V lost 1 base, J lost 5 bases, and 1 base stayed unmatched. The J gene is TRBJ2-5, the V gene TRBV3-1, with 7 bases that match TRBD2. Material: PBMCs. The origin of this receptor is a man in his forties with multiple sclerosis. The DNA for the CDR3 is TGTGCCAGCAGCCAAGGGCGGGGGGAGACCCAGTACTTC. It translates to CASSQGRGETQYF.